A selection of T cell receptor beta chains follows, all from one sample in a study of blood T cell repertoires in COVID-19. Sequencing was performed with immunoSEQ multiplex PCR; in TCRdb, only in-frame clones are kept and a portion is missing. This table holds about 140,000 clones, about four fifths found once. Sequencing was carried out using peripheral blood. Every receptor here comes from a man aged 25 to 40 with COVID-19, enrolled during active disease. The CDR3 runs from the conserved cysteine through the conserved F or W. Each record gives: D gene, V gene, J gene, clone size, CDR3 DNA, CDR3 protein. The D gene is left open where the match is weak. Clone size, where shown, is once, few, many, or a class for clones that have expanded.

D gene: TRBD1
V gene: TRBV5-1
J gene: TRBJ1-3
clone size: few
CDR3 DNA: TGCGCCAGCAGCACCGGACAGGGCAACACCATATATTTT
CDR3 protein: CASSTGQGNTIYF

D gene: .
V gene: TRBV14
J gene: TRBJ2-1
clone size: once
CDR3 DNA: TGTGCCAGCAGCCAGCTCGGAGGTCTGAAGAATGAGCAGTTCTTC
CDR3 protein: CASSQLGGLKNEQFF

D gene: .
V gene: TRBV12-3/TRBV12-4
J gene: TRBJ1-1
clone size: few
CDR3 DNA: TGTGCCAGCAGAACGCTGGAGGGCAGCGGGGCTTTCTTT
CDR3 protein: CASRTLEGSGAFF

D gene: .
V gene: TRBV3-1/TRBV3-2
J gene: TRBJ2-1
clone size: .
CDR3 DNA: TGTGCCAGCAGCCAAAAGAGTCGTACCGACTACAATGAGCAGTTCTTC
CDR3 protein: CASSQKSRTDYNEQFF

D gene: TRBD2
V gene: TRBV28
J gene: TRBJ2-1
clone size: .
CDR3 DNA: TGTGCCAGCAGTTGGACTAGAACTGAGCAGTTCTTC
CDR3 protein: CASSWTRTEQFF

D gene: .
V gene: TRBV3-1/TRBV3-2
J gene: TRBJ2-3
clone size: .
CDR3 DNA: TGTGCCAGCAGCCGGAGACAGGGACTCACAGATACGCAGTATTTT
CDR3 protein: CASSRRQGLTDTQYF

D gene: .
V gene: TRBV7-2
J gene: TRBJ1-1
clone size: .
CDR3 DNA: TGTGCCAGCAGCTTAGAAGTCCGCGAGATGGCTTTCTTT
CDR3 protein: CASSLEVREMAFF

D gene: .
V gene: TRBV7-9
J gene: TRBJ2-7
clone size: .
CDR3 DNA: TGTGCCAGCAGCCTCGAGACAGATTACGAGCAGTACTTC
CDR3 protein: CASSLETDYEQYF

D gene: .
V gene: TRBV24-1
J gene: TRBJ1-5
clone size: .
CDR3 DNA: TGTGCCACCCCCCATGGGGACTATAGCAATCAGCCCCAGCATTTT
CDR3 protein: CATPHGDYSNQPQHF

D gene: TRBD1
V gene: TRBV25-1
J gene: TRBJ1-2
clone size: once
CDR3 DNA: TGTGCCAGCACCGGACAGGGGGCGAACTATGGCTACACCTTC
CDR3 protein: CASTGQGANYGYTF

D gene: .
V gene: TRBV18
J gene: TRBJ2-7
clone size: .
CDR3 DNA: TGTGCCAGCTCAACCGGCCGTGGACAGCCTGACTCCTACGAGCAGTACTTC
CDR3 protein: CASSTGRGQPDSYEQYF

D gene: .
V gene: TRBV14
J gene: TRBJ2-7
clone size: .
CDR3 DNA: TGTGCCAGCAGCCAAGATGGGCTCTCCTACGAGCAGTACTTC
CDR3 protein: CASSQDGLSYEQYF

D gene: .
V gene: TRBV6-5
J gene: TRBJ1-6
clone size: .
CDR3 DNA: TGTGCCAGCATCGAAGGGAGCTATAATTCACCCCTCCACTTT
CDR3 protein: CASIEGSYNSPLHF

D gene: .
V gene: TRBV19
J gene: TRBJ2-3
clone size: .
CDR3 DNA: TGTGCCACACGACTAGAGCCGACATCAGATACGCAGTATTTT
CDR3 protein: CATRLEPTSDTQYF

D gene: .
V gene: TRBV30
J gene: TRBJ2-6
clone size: .
CDR3 DNA: TGTGCCTGGAGTCTCTCTGGGGCCAACGTCCTGACTTTC
CDR3 protein: CAWSLSGANVLTF

D gene: .
V gene: TRBV5-8
J gene: TRBJ2-1
clone size: .
CDR3 DNA: TGTGCCAGCAGCTTAGTAGCGGTGCGCGACAATGAGCAGTTCTTC
CDR3 protein: CASSLVAVRDNEQFF

D gene: .
V gene: TRBV9
J gene: TRBJ2-1
clone size: once
CDR3 DNA: TGTGCCAGCACCTTCGGGCTAGCGCCTTACAATGAGCAGTTCTTC
CDR3 protein: CASTFGLAPYNEQFF

D gene: .
V gene: TRBV6-1
J gene: TRBJ1-6
clone size: .
CDR3 DNA: TGTGCCAGCAGTGAAAAGGAGGGTTCACCCCTCCACTTT
CDR3 protein: CASSEKEGSPLHF

D gene: .
V gene: TRBV30
J gene: TRBJ2-2
clone size: once
CDR3 DNA: TGTGCCTGGAGCAGGGCCAACACCGGGGAGCTGTTTTTT
CDR3 protein: CAWSRANTGELFF

D gene: .
V gene: TRBV9
J gene: TRBJ2-3
clone size: .
CDR3 DNA: TGTGCCAGCATGACTGGAGCGGCTACTTTCGGAGATACGCAGTATTTT
CDR3 protein: CASMTGAATFGDTQYF

D gene: .
V gene: TRBV12-3/TRBV12-4
J gene: TRBJ2-1
clone size: .
CDR3 DNA: TGTGCCAGCAGTTTAGACAGTTACAATGAGCAGTTCTTC
CDR3 protein: CASSLDSYNEQFF

D gene: .
V gene: TRBV14
J gene: TRBJ2-1
clone size: .
CDR3 DNA: TGTGCCAGCAGCCGGTCGGGCAATGAGCAGTTCTTC
CDR3 protein: CASSRSGNEQFF

D gene: .
V gene: TRBV14
J gene: TRBJ2-1
clone size: .
CDR3 DNA: TGTGCCAGCAGCCAAGATAGGGCGGGGGAGCAGTTCTTC
CDR3 protein: CASSQDRAGEQFF

D gene: .
V gene: TRBV11-3
J gene: TRBJ2-2
clone size: .
CDR3 DNA: TGTGCCAGCAGGTCGGAGTTCCCCACCGGGGAGCTGTTTTTT
CDR3 protein: CASRSEFPTGELFF

D gene: TRBD2
V gene: TRBV11-3
J gene: TRBJ2-3
clone size: .
CDR3 DNA: TGTGCCAGCAGCTCCGGGACTAGGTTCCGCCTAAGCACAGATACGCAGTATTTT
CDR3 protein: CASSSGTRFRLSTDTQYF

D gene: TRBD1
V gene: TRBV11-2
J gene: TRBJ1-6
clone size: .
CDR3 DNA: TGTGCCAGCAGCCAGGGGGGCCAGGGGTATTCACCCCTCCACTTT
CDR3 protein: CASSQGGQGYSPLHF

D gene: .
V gene: TRBV5-1
J gene: TRBJ2-1
clone size: once
CDR3 DNA: TGCGCCAGCAGCTTTAACTACAATGAGCAGTTCTTC
CDR3 protein: CASSFNYNEQFF

D gene: TRBD1
V gene: TRBV27
J gene: TRBJ2-3
clone size: few
CDR3 DNA: TGTGCCAGCAGTGGGAAAGGGGGCGGCACAGATACGCAGTATTTT
CDR3 protein: CASSGKGGGTDTQYF

D gene: .
V gene: TRBV10-1
J gene: TRBJ2-7
clone size: .
CDR3 DNA: TGCGCCAGCAGTGAGTCAAAGGGAGCTGGGTCCTACGAGCAGTACTTC
CDR3 protein: CASSESKGAGSYEQYF

D gene: TRBD2
V gene: TRBV9
J gene: TRBJ2-3
clone size: .
CDR3 DNA: TGTGCCAGCAGCGTAGGGACTAGCGGCTCGACACGGAATACGCAGTATTTT
CDR3 protein: CASSVGTSGSTRNTQYF

D gene: TRBD1
V gene: TRBV28
J gene: TRBJ1-1
clone size: few
CDR3 DNA: TGTGCCAGCAGGCTACGACAGGGTTACACTGAAGCTTTCTTT
CDR3 protein: CASRLRQGYTEAFF

D gene: TRBD1
V gene: TRBV9
J gene: TRBJ1-2
clone size: .
CDR3 DNA: TGTGCCAGCAGCGTCGACAGGGGTCAAAGCGGCTACACCTTC
CDR3 protein: CASSVDRGQSGYTF

D gene: .
V gene: TRBV6-6
J gene: TRBJ1-4
clone size: .
CDR3 DNA: TGTGCCAGCAGTCCCCCCTCGGCAGGGGATGAAAAACTGTTTTTT
CDR3 protein: CASSPPSAGDEKLFF

D gene: TRBD1
V gene: TRBV28
J gene: TRBJ1-4
clone size: once
CDR3 DNA: TGTGCCAGCAGTACCAGGACAGGGGAAGTGGGTGAAAAACTGTTTTTT
CDR3 protein: CASSTRTGEVGEKLFF

D gene: TRBD2
V gene: TRBV25-1
J gene: TRBJ2-5
clone size: .
CDR3 DNA: TGTGCCAGCAGTGAGGACCTAGCGGGAGTTCAGACCCAGTACTTC
CDR3 protein: CASSEDLAGVQTQYF

D gene: .
V gene: TRBV2
J gene: TRBJ1-1
clone size: .
CDR3 DNA: TGTGCCAGCAGTGGTATTCGCACTGAAGCTTTCTTT
CDR3 protein: CASSGIRTEAFF